Listed below are T cell receptor beta chains from one sample, sequenced in a study of blood T cell repertoires in COVID-19. This table comes from immunoSEQ multiplex PCR, and its TCRdb copy is limited to in-frame clones, with some not included. The sample consists of about 190,000 clones, about 88% of them appearing once. Material: PBMCs or T cells enriched from blood (not recorded which). These TCRs come from a woman in her thirties who had recovered from COVID-19. The CDR3 runs from the conserved cysteine through the conserved F or W. The D gene is left open where the match is weak. Size is stated for part of the rows, as once, few or many counts, or as a class when the clone is expanded.

d_gene,abundance,v_gene,j_gene,CDR3nt,CDR3aa
TRBD1,NA,TRBV28,TRBJ1-2,TGTGCCAGCAGTTTCCTGGGACAGGGCGACTATGGCTACACCTTC,CASSFLGQGDYGYTF
NA,NA,TRBV2,TRBJ1-1,TGTGCCAGCAGTGATGCCCGCGGGAACACTGAAGCTTTCTTT,CASSDARGNTEAFF
NA,NA,TRBV2,TRBJ1-2,TGTGCCAGCATTTTTTCAGGGGATAATGGCTACACCTTC,CASIFSGDNGYTF
NA,NA,TRBV12-3/TRBV12-4,TRBJ2-7,TGTGCCAGCAGCGACAGTTACGAGCAGTACTTC,CASSDSYEQYF
TRBD1,NA,TRBV7-2,TRBJ1-5,TGTGCCAGCAGCTTTGGGGTGGACAGGCCGTTTCAGCCCCAGCATTTT,CASSFGVDRPFQPQHF
TRBD1,NA,TRBV11-2,TRBJ1-3,TGTGCCAGCAGACAGGACAGGATTACTGGAAACACCATATATTTT,CASRQDRITGNTIYF
TRBD1,once,TRBV28,TRBJ1-2,TGTGCCAGCAGTCGGGACAGGGGATTAGGCTATGGCTACACCTTC,CASSRDRGLGYGYTF
NA,NA,TRBV19,TRBJ1-2,TGTGCCAGTAGTATAGATCACCCCCGGGTTAACTATGGCTACACCTTC,CASSIDHPRVNYGYTF
TRBD1,NA,TRBV3-1/TRBV3-2,TRBJ1-3,TGTGCCAGCAGCCTCGGGACAGGGGTACTCTCTGGAAACACCATATATTTT,CASSLGTGVLSGNTIYF
NA,NA,TRBV28,TRBJ2-5,TGTGCCAGCAGTTACCGACCTTGGGCTTTCCAAGAGACCCAGTACTTC,CASSYRPWAFQETQYF
TRBD1,few,TRBV5-5,TRBJ1-2,TGTGCCAGCAGCCCCCCCTGGACAGGGGGATATGGCTACACCTTC,CASSPPWTGGYGYTF
NA,NA,TRBV29-1,TRBJ1-2,TGCAGCGTTGTATTCCTAGGGCAGGGATTTAACTATGGCTACACCTTC,CSVVFLGQGFNYGYTF
NA,few,TRBV2,TRBJ1-2,TGTGCCAGCAGTGGCGGAGTATCGGGGTATGGCTACACCTTC,CASSGGVSGYGYTF
TRBD1,many,TRBV7-6,TRBJ2-7,TGTGCCAGCAGTTCGGGGACAGGGGTCGCCTACGAGCAGTACTTC,CASSSGTGVAYEQYF
TRBD2,NA,TRBV19,TRBJ2-1,TGTGCCAGTAGTACGTCAAGCGGGGGGGCCCGGAATGAGCAGTTCTTC,CASSTSSGGARNEQFF
TRBD1,few,TRBV9,TRBJ1-2,TGTGCCAGCATCCACAAGGACAGGGGCACCTATGGCTACACCTTC,CASIHKDRGTYGYTF
NA,few,TRBV28,TRBJ1-5,TGTGCCAGCAGTTTCCCGCCCGCGGCAGGGCAGGGGAGCAATCAGCCCCAGCATTTT,CASSFPPAAGQGSNQPQHF
NA,NA,TRBV11-2,TRBJ2-3,TGTGCCAGCAGCTTAGATCGGGGCACAGATACGCAGTATTTT,CASSLDRGTDTQYF
NA,NA,TRBV7-8,TRBJ1-5,TGTGCCAGCAGCTTAGCTGGCACAAATCAGCCCCAGCATTTT,CASSLAGTNQPQHF
TRBD1,NA,TRBV14,TRBJ2-4,TGTGCCAGCAGCCAGGGACAGGGGGCCACAAACATTCAGTACTTC,CASSQGQGATNIQYF
NA,NA,TRBV28,TRBJ1-2,TGTGCCAGCAGTACAAATTCCATGCGGGGCTACACCTTC,CASSTNSMRGYTF
TRBD2,NA,TRBV13,TRBJ2-1,TGTGCCAGCAGCGACGGGAGGCGCGAGTTCTTC,CASSDGRREFF
TRBD1,NA,TRBV19,TRBJ1-4,TGTGCCAGTCACGGGACAGGTTCTACCCTTGGAGCCGAACTGTTTTTT,CASHGTGSTLGAELFF
NA,NA,TRBV28,TRBJ1-3,TGTGCCAGCAGTTCTACGCAAACTATCTCCGGAAACACCATATATTTT,CASSSTQTISGNTIYF
TRBD1,NA,TRBV19,TRBJ1-6,TGTGCCAGTAGTATACAACAGGGGGCATTGTCACCCCTCCACTTT,CASSIQQGALSPLHF
TRBD2,NA,TRBV3-1/TRBV3-2,TRBJ2-3,TGTGCCAGCAGCCTGAGACTAGCGGGGGGGCCTGGTACGCAGTATTTT,CASSLRLAGGPGTQYF
NA,once,TRBV12-3/TRBV12-4,TRBJ1-5,TGTGCCAGCAGGTTGGGGGAGGGTCAGCCCCAGCATTTT,CASRLGEGQPQHF
NA,NA,TRBV5-6,TRBJ1-1,TGTGCCAGCAGCCTGGCGACAGGTCAGAACACTGAAGCTTTCTTT,CASSLATGQNTEAFF
NA,once,TRBV11-2,TRBJ1-1,TGTGCCAGCAGCAAAACCGGGGGTGAAGGCACTGAAGCTTTCTTT,CASSKTGGEGTEAFF
TRBD2,NA,TRBV5-1,TRBJ2-1,TGCGCCAGCAGCTTTACGACTAGCGGCCCCTACAATGAGCAGTTCTTC,CASSFTTSGPYNEQFF
TRBD1,NA,TRBV28,TRBJ1-4,TGTGCCAGCAGTTTAAGGACAGGGGGCTTCTTGGATGAAAAACTGTTTTTT,CASSLRTGGFLDEKLFF
TRBD1,NA,TRBV2,TRBJ1-3,TGTGCCAGCACGAGGGACAGGGTAGTAGACACCATATATTTT,CASTRDRVVDTIYF
TRBD1,once,TRBV7-8,TRBJ1-4,TGTGCCAGCAGCTTAGATGGAGCAGGGGGCACAACTAATGAAAAACTGTTTTTT,CASSLDGAGGTTNEKLFF
TRBD2,NA,TRBV27,TRBJ2-5,TGTGCCAGCAGTTATCAGCGGGGGGGGCAAGAGACCCAGTACTTC,CASSYQRGGQETQYF
NA,NA,TRBV11-3,TRBJ2-3,TGTGCCAGCAGCTTAGGGAGGACTGATACGCAGTATTTT,CASSLGRTDTQYF
TRBD1,few,TRBV19,TRBJ1-1,TGTGCCAGTAGTACCGGGACAGCTCGTGAAGCTTTCTTT,CASSTGTAREAFF
TRBD2,NA,TRBV7-2,TRBJ2-3,TGTGCCAGCAGCTTATATAGTACTAGCGGGGCCTCCACAGATACGCAGTATTTT,CASSLYSTSGASTDTQYF
NA,once,TRBV3-1/TRBV3-2,TRBJ1-2,TGTGCCAGCAGCCGTACAGCGGAAACAGGCTACACCTTC,CASSRTAETGYTF
TRBD2,NA,TRBV30,TRBJ2-1,TGTGCCTGGGGGGGACTAGCGGGAAGCTACAATGAGCAGTTCTTC,CAWGGLAGSYNEQFF
TRBD2,once,TRBV11-3,TRBJ2-1,TGTGCCAGCAGCTTGGGACTACCGACCTATGGGAATGAGCAGTTCTTC,CASSLGLPTYGNEQFF
TRBD1,few,TRBV10-3,TRBJ2-7,TGTGCCATCAGTATACAGGGGGACGAGCAGTACTTC,CAISIQGDEQYF
TRBD2,NA,TRBV9,TRBJ2-5,TGTGCCAGCAGCGTAAGCTTAAGCGGGGGGGCCGAAGAGACCCAGTACTTC,CASSVSLSGGAEETQYF
NA,NA,TRBV28,TRBJ2-5,TGTGCCAGCAGTTCAGGCGGGAAGGCGGGGGAGACCCAGTACTTC,CASSSGGKAGETQYF
NA,NA,TRBV4-1,TRBJ1-2,TGCGCCAGCAGCCAACTGGGAGCCTATGGCTACACCTTC,CASSQLGAYGYTF
NA,NA,TRBV10-3,TRBJ1-2,TGTGCCACTGATAAAGCGGGACGGAACTATGGCTACACCTTC,CATDKAGRNYGYTF